The source of this T cell receptor beta chain is a study of blood T cells in healthy people across ages (dated by TCRdb to the mid-2010s). With regard to the full study: Template switching captured roughly one uniquely barcoded TCR beta cDNA molecule per two T cells in model experiments. The study measured age-related changes in TCR beta repertoire diversity using deep sequencing normalized with unique cDNA molecular identifiers. Four age groups were formed from the donors: young (average approximately 17 years), middle-aged (around 37), aged (62) and long-lived (about 75). Using the same blood draw, the study looked at two additional independent replicas of 1 million unique cDNA reads for two donors, one aged 18 to 30 and the other aged 80 or older.

The paper's findings and limits, for the study overall: Observed TCR beta diversity per million T cells fell roughly linearly with age, and a significant reduction was already apparent by age approximately 41. A strong correlation was found between observed TCR beta diversity and the percentage of naive T cells measured by flow cytometry. Because donor CMV infection status was unknown, age-related changes in expanded clonotypes were potentially confounded. Compared with the aged group, the long-lived group had more naive CD4+ T cells, fewer expanded clones and increased TCR diversity, suggesting age selection. Estimates of total diversity based on one million sequenced T cells were considered lower bounds and underestimates. Because profiling used bulk unsorted PBMCs, naive and antigen-experienced compartments could not be compared conclusively.

The donors were roughly 40 Caucasian individuals from Russia, aged roughly 6 to 100 years, who were systemically healthy. About 9.1 milliliters of peripheral blood were collected from each donor into EDTA-treated Vacutainer tubes. Ficoll-Paque density-gradient centrifugation was used to isolate PBMCs, with at least 7 million obtained per sample. Trizol reagent was used to extract total RNA from the PBMCs, yielding at least 6 micrograms per sample. Naive CD45RAhigh/CD27high T cell percentages were measured by flow cytometry on a PBMC aliquot from every donor. The library was produced with 5' RACE. The sequencer listed for this sample is Illumina HiSeq 2500. A second PCR of about 6 to 11 cycles was run with a J-beta primer mix and a sample-barcoded 5' primer. A unique molecular identifier was introduced onto each TCR beta cDNA molecule by a template-switch 5' adaptor carrying 12 random nucleotides. At least 2.5 million CDR3-containing paired-end reads were obtained from each sample. All of the RNA was converted into first-strand cDNA using the Mint cDNA synthesis kit, with a TRBC-specific oligonucleotide serving as the primer. Following uracil-DNA glycosylase treatment, a first 18-cycle PCR with universal primers M1SS and BC2_uni_R was performed on all cDNA. The published analysis was carried out like this. Normalization of each sample was performed by random selection of 1 million high-quality reads, each carrying a distinct molecular identifier. Instead of being binned into consensus sequences, reads that shared molecular identifiers were thrown out. MiTCR, with a Q25 quality threshold and the strictest error-elimination algorithm, was used for CDR3 identification, clonotype clustering and error correction. A nonparametric unseen species model with Euler transformation was used to estimate lower-bound total TCR beta diversity. The raw public reads went through TCRdb reprocessing: fastp at Q25, MiXCR clone calling, in-frame beta chains kept. Entries that share a CDR3 protein sequence are merged under the most common genes and DNA. The V and J calls, along with clone size, are taken from TCRdb and not from the paper's own processing. Counted in this sample were roughly 1,000,000 distinct CDR3 sequences; almost 25% of them appeared once. The ten largest clones take up about 0.8% of the sample.

This clonotype was recorded a few times. Its antigen is unknown. There are no base qualities to consult, and no much larger clone falls within one base. CDR1 and CDR2, looked up from the germline V gene, are MGHRA and YSYEKL. The cysteine opens and the phenylalanine closes a CDR3 of 13 amino acids. Only the CDR3 portion is preserved as DNA: 39 bases, with reading frame beginning at the first base. V is shortened by 5 bases, J by 4 bases, and the region joining them spans 11 bases. The data also belong to a second study, concerning T cells of mothers and their children. The second investigation adds: The donors were nine systemically healthy Caucasian individuals, made up of three mothers and their six children. cDNA synthesis used all of the extracted RNA, with around 1.5 ug of RNA in each 15 ul reaction. In the second PCR, the M1S primer added sample barcodes and 2-4 random nucleotides. Each mother yielded over 9.5 million TCR beta CDR3 reads and each child 2.5 million to 3 million reads. Thymic selection shapes the output of TCR recombination in a similar way in related and unrelated pairs, and inherited differences have a minor effect. Normalized repertoire overlap was always found to be slightly, but never significantly, higher in related mother-child pairs than in unrelated mother-child pairs. No persistent microchimeric T cell clones were found, with a detection sensitivity of approximately 100 clones per million clonotypes. The study used deep NGS to compare TCR beta repertoires of mothers and children, seeking features distinguishing related mother-child pairs from unrelated individuals. The mean age was around 40 +/- 4 years for the mothers and about 12 +/- 4 years for the children. After adapter ligation with NEBNext reagents, the libraries were sequenced on Illumina HiSeq 2000 with 100+100 nt paired-end reads. Mother and child libraries were prepared a month apart and sequenced in separate runs to prevent cross-contamination. For each donor, somewhere between roughly 450,000 and 2,000,000 distinct TCR beta clonotypes were identified. Naive TCR beta clonotypes were estimated from low-frequency clonotypes matched to each donor's FACS-determined naive share, without sorting.

The sequenced sample was blood. This clonotype was sampled from a girl aged 2-10 years in good health. Recombination linked TRBV4-1 to TRBJ2-5, with the D gene not confidently named. The DNA is TGCGCCAGCAGCGACATATCGTTAGAGACCCAGTACTTC. This translates into CASSDISLETQYF.